This T cell receptor beta chain was observed in a study of identifying expanded T cells in peripheral blood. Collection occurred without any documented infections or immune events in donors. Study-wide points: About 1.2 clones differed between technical replicates, versus around 15 and 19 over time.

In the case of this clone: Its antigen is still unknown.

Here immunoSEQ multiplex PCR was the method, and the copy in TCRdb shows in-frame clones only, minus some. The sample carries over 100,000 clones, 88% recorded once. Sequencing was done on a sample of blood. This receptor was identified in a person aged 18 to 70 in good health.

In nucleotides, the CDR3 is TGTGCCAGCAGCTTAGGACAAGGATATGGCTACACCTTC. Translation gives CASSLGQGYGYTF. The chain couples TRBV11-2 to TRBJ1-2, with unresolved D. The CDR3 sequence is 13 residues long. Germline CDR1 reads SGHAT; CDR2 reads FQNNGV. Trimming left V 1 base short and J 5 bases short, with 8 bases between.